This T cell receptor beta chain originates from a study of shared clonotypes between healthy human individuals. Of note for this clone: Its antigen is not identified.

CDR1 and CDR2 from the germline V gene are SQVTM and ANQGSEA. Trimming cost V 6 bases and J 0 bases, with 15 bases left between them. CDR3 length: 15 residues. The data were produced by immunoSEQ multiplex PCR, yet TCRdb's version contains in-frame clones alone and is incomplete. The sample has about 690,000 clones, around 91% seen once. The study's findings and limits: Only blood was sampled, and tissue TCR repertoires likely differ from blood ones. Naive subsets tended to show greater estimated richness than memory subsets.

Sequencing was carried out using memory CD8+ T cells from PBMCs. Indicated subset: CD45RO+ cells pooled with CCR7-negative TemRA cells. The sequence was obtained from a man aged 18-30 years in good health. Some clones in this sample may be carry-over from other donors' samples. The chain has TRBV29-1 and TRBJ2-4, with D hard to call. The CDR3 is CSVALANVAKNIQYF. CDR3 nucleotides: TGCAGCGTCGCCCTGGCTAATGTAGCCAAAAACATTCAGTACTTC.